The 3 T cell receptor beta chains in this list originate from one sample, sequenced in a study of early T cells in non-severe SARS-CoV-2 infection. TCRdb re-analysed the 5' RACE reads in MiXCR, keeping a single row per CDR3 protein. The sample includes under 75,000 distinct CDR3 sequences, roughly 13% of them seen just once. The sequenced sample consisted of whole blood. The receptors were gathered from an adult who was a healthcare worker with PCR-confirmed SARS-CoV-2 infection or an uninfected control (not recorded which).

V is TRBV29-1 and J is TRBJ1-1; weak D call: TRBD1 (5 bases). V dropped 3 bases and J dropped 11 bases, with 13 bases sitting between them. CDR1 SQVTM and CDR2 ANQGSEA come from the germline V gene. The CDR3 spans 11 residues. The CDR3 DNA is TGCAGCGTTGATATAGGGGAGGCGGCTTTCTTT. It specifies CSVDIGEAAFF.

The chain couples TRBV18 to TRBJ1-1, with D uncertain. Germline values: CDR1 KGHSH, CDR2 LQKENI. V lost 1 base and J 1 base, leaving 7 bases between the germline ends. The CDR3 length is 14 residues. The CDR3 coding sequence is TGTGCCAGCTCACCACTTCGACCGAACACTGAAGCTTTCTTT. Protein product: CASSPLRPNTEAFF.

The J gene is TRBJ1-1, the V gene TRBV27, with D perhaps TRBD1 (6 bases). The CDR3 contains 15 residues. The V end was cut by 4 bases, the J end by 0 bases, with 12 bases between. Germline V lookup: CDR1 MNHEY, CDR2 SMNVEV (reference sequence). The CDR3 protein is CASSSRGLMNTEAFF. In nucleotides, the CDR3 is TGTGCCAGCAGTTCCCGGGGGCTGATGAACACTGAAGCTTTCTTT.